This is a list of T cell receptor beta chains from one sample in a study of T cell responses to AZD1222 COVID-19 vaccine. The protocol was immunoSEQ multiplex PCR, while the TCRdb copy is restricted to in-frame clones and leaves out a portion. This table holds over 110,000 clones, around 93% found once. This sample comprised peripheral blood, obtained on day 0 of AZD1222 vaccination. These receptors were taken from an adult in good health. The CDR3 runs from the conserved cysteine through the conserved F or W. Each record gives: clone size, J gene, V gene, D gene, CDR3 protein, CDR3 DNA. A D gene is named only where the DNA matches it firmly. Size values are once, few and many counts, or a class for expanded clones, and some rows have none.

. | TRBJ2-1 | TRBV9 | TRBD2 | CASRGRGGLASYNEQFF | TGTGCCAGCCGCGGGCGGGGGGGATTAGCCTCCTACAATGAGCAGTTCTTC
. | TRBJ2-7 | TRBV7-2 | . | CASSLGGAIYEQYF | TGTGCCAGCAGCTTAGGGGGGGCGATTTACGAGCAGTACTTC
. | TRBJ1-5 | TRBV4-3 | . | CASSQGGPGQPQHF | TGCGCCAGCAGCCAGGGGGGGCCAGGGCAGCCCCAGCATTTT
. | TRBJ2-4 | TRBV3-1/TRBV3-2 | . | CASSQDWGIQYF | TGTGCCAGCAGCCAAGATTGGGGCATTCAGTACTTC
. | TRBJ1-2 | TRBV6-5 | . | CASSLELIYGYTF | TGTGCCAGCAGTCTTGAACTGATCTATGGCTACACCTTC
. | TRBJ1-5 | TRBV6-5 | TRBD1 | CASSYGTAGNQPQHF | TGTGCCAGCAGTTACGGGACAGCGGGCAATCAGCCCCAGCATTTT
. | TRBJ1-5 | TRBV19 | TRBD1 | CASSNGQADQPQHF | TGTGCCAGTAGTAATGGACAGGCCGATCAGCCCCAGCATTTT
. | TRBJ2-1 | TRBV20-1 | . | CSTIKGTEQFF | TGCAGTACTATTAAAGGGACCGAGCAGTTCTTC
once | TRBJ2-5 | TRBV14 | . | CASSLLLVPETQYF | TGTGCCAGCAGCCTACTGCTGGTTCCAGAGACCCAGTACTTC
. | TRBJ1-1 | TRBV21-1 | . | CARYDRGRGTEAFF | TGTGCCAGATACGACAGGGGCCGAGGAACTGAAGCTTTCTTT
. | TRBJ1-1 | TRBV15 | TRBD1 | CATSRMDRLNTEAFF | TGTGCCACCAGCAGGATGGACAGGTTGAACACTGAAGCTTTCTTT
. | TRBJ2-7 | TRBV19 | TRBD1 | CASSTRTGGHYEQYF | TGTGCCAGTAGTACCCGGACAGGGGGTCACTACGAGCAGTACTTC
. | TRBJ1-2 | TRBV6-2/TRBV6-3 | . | CASSYSQGNGYTF | TGTGCCAGCAGTTACTCACAGGGCAATGGCTACACCTTC
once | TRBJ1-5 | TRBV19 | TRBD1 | CASSRTGYSNQPQHF | TGTGCCAGTAGTAGGACAGGGTATAGCAATCAGCCCCAGCATTTT
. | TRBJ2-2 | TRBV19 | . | CASSTSSLNTGELFF | TGTGCCAGTAGTACCTCTAGCTTGAACACCGGGGAGCTGTTTTTT
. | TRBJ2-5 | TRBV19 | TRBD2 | CASSVSGIETQYF | TGTGCCAGTAGTGTTAGCGGGATAGAGACCCAGTACTTC
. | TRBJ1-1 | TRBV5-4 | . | CASSLDYTEAFF | TGTGCCAGCAGCTTAGACTACACTGAAGCTTTCTTT
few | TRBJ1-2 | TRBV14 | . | CASSQGRGPLYGYTF | TGTGCCAGCAGCCAAGGTCGGGGGCCTCTCTATGGCTACACCTTC
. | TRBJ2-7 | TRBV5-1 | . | CASSLEGSGAYEQYF | TGCGCCAGCAGCTTGGAGGGTTCGGGGGCCTACGAGCAGTACTTC
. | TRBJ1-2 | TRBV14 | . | CASSQVRATGYTF | TGTGCCAGCAGCCAAGTTAGGGCGACTGGCTACACCTTC
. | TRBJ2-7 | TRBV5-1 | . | CASSLTGNSYEQYF | TGCGCCAGCAGCTTGACAGGGAACTCCTACGAGCAGTACTTC
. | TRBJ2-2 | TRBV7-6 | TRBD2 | CASSLALAGDTGELFF | TGTGCCAGCAGCTTAGCACTAGCGGGAGACACCGGGGAGCTGTTTTTT
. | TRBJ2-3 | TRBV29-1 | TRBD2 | CSALASGGTDTQYF | TGCAGCGCACTGGCTAGCGGGGGCACAGATACGCAGTATTTT
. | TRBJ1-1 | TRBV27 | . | CASSFRGGTEAFF | TGTGCCAGCAGTTTTCGAGGGGGCACTGAAGCTTTCTTT
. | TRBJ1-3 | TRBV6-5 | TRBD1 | CASRRDRPSGNTIYF | TGTGCCAGCAGAAGGGACAGGCCCTCTGGAAACACCATATATTTT
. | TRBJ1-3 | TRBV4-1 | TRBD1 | CASSPHPGDRADDYSGNTIYF | TGCGCCAGCAGCCCCCACCCCGGGGACAGAGCGGATGATTACTCTGGAAACACCATATATTTT
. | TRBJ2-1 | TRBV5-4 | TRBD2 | CASSPRGGGTSYNEQFF | TGTGCCAGCAGCCCGAGGGGCGGGGGAACCTCCTACAATGAGCAGTTCTTC
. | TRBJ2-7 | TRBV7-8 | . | CASSLNRAEQYF | TGTGCCAGCAGCCTGAACAGGGCCGAGCAGTACTTC
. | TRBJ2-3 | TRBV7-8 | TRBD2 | CASSRTSGGAGLTDTQYF | TGTGCCAGCAGCCGAACTAGCGGGGGGGCCGGGTTGACAGATACGCAGTATTTT
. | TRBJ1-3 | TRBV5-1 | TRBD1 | CASSGGQASSGNTIYF | TGCGCCAGCAGCGGGGGACAGGCGAGCTCTGGAAACACCATATATTTT
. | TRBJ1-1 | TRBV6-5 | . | CASSYSRGTEAFF | TGTGCCAGCAGTTACTCGAGGGGTACTGAAGCTTTCTTT
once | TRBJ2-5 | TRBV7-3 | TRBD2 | CASSANGLAGGRETQYF | TGTGCCAGCAGCGCTAACGGACTAGCGGGAGGTCGGGAGACCCAGTACTTC
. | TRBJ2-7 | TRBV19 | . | CASSPRAVVEQYF | TGTGCCAGTAGTCCCCGGGCCGTCGTCGAGCAGTACTTC
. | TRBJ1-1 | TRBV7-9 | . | CASRLQGLNTEAFF | TGTGCCAGCAGACTACAGGGACTGAACACTGAAGCTTTCTTT
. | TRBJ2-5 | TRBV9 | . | CASSAGETQYF | TGTGCCAGCAGCGCCGGGGAGACCCAGTACTTC
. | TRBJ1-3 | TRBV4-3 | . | CASSQDRGSSGNTIYF | TGCGCCAGCAGCCAAGATCGCGGGAGCTCTGGAAACACCATATATTTT
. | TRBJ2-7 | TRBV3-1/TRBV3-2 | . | CASSQVGDSYEQYF | TGTGCCAGCAGCCAAGTGGGAGACTCCTACGAGCAGTACTTC
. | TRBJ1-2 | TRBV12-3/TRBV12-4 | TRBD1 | CASSVGGHYGYTF | TGTGCCAGCAGCGTAGGGGGCCACTATGGCTACACCTTC
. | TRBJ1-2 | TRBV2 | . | CASSEWYQGNYGYTF | TGTGCCAGCAGTGAATGGTATCAGGGTAACTATGGCTACACCTTC
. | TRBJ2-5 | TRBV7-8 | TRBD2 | CASSLWRGREETQYF | TGTGCCAGCAGCTTATGGCGGGGGAGAGAAGAGACCCAGTACTTC
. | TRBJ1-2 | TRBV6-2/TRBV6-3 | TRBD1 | CASSYSLPDRVEGYTF | TGTGCCAGCAGTTACTCCCTACCCGACAGGGTAGAAGGCTACACCTTC